The entry below gives a single T cell receptor beta chain sequence along with its context. This clonotype has at least ten counts. Its binding antigen is unknown. There are no base qualities to consult, and no much larger clone falls within one base. Full-length TCR variable regions were amplified by 5' RACE PCR using constant-region reverse primers, and then by semi-nested PCR using Nested Universal Primer A. The ReliaPrep RNA Cell Miniprep System was used to extract total RNA, which was then reverse transcribed into 5'RACE-ready cDNA with the SMARTer RACE 5'/3' Kit. An Illumina MiSeq was used to sequence the full-length TCR alpha and beta libraries, which had been barcoded with multiplex adaptors. The authors' pipeline ran thus. For each of nine subset-tissue groups, sequencing data from the five patients were pooled, and the groups were compared by unsupervised clustering of TCR gene usage. Repertoire similarity was calculated with the Morisita-Horn index, weighting shared sequences by their contribution to each repertoire. Through fastp at Q25 and MiXCR, TCRdb rebuilt clones from the public reads, retaining in-frame beta chains. Each CDR3 protein gets just one entry, which takes the most common genes and DNA from the rows behind it. V and J calls and clone size were set by TCRdb, not the authors. Across this sample there are fewer than 55,000 distinct CDR3 sequences, with over 20% seen only once. The ten largest clones capture about 3.9% of the sample.

These data originate in a study (dated by TCRdb to about 2015). Describing the broader study: The study set out to test whether tumor-infiltrating Tregs in breast cancer get recruited from blood Tregs or are instead converted in situ from other CD4+ T cell subsets. The research as a whole found: Tumor memory CD4+ T cell TCR gene usage was found to cluster with blood and lymph node memory CD4+ cells and with lymph node naive CD4+ cells. Validation in the larger cohort was restricted to a single TCR beta V-J rearrangement rather than whole repertoires. The TCR alpha and beta sequences of tumor-infiltrating Tregs showed the greatest overlap with tumor naive CD4+ T cells, followed by blood naive CD4+ T cells.

Deletion took 3 bases off V and 4 bases off J, with a span of 15 bases between the germline ends. Inclusive of the bounding cysteine and phenylalanine, the CDR3 is 15 residues long. The entry retains the CDR3 DNA only, 45 bases that are in frame from base 1. CDR1 MNHNS and CDR2 SASEGT are derived from the germline V gene. Cells that were CD4+CD25+CD127-/low were isolated as Tregs. Tregs, naive and memory CD4+ T cells from tumor, blood and ipsilateral draining lymph nodes of a few breast cancer patients underwent full-length TCR alpha and beta sequencing. Tumor tissue, along with lymph nodes from ipsilateral axillary dissection, was perfused with PBS, minced, and then digested using collagenase I and hyaluronidase. Mononuclear cells from lymph nodes or roughly 54 ml of peripheral blood were isolated by Ficoll density gradient centrifugation. FACS confirmed that the sorted cell populations were more than 90% pure.

The sequence was collected from a female donor with breast cancer. Sequenced material: Tregs sorted from a lymph node. Recombination connected TRBV6-1 to TRBJ1-2, with no confidently assigned D gene. The nucleotide sequence is TGTGCCAGCAGTGACGGATCCGGTCTGATCTATGGCTACACCTTC. This yields the protein CASSDGSGLIYGYTF.